This passage covers 2 T cell receptor beta chains from one sample sequenced in a study of T-cell reconstitution after alpha-beta-depleted transplantation in children. The TCRbeta library incorporated unique molecular identifiers. TCRdb independently ran MiXCR on the PCR reads; one entry per CDR3 protein. Of some 640,000 distinct CDR3 sequences listed, 16% are singletons. This sample comprised PBMCs from the stem cell graft donor, obtained from the stem cell graft. These TCRs come from a human donor who donated a stem cell graft to a child with acute myeloid leukemia.

Many counts were recorded for this clonotype. The chain is built from TRBV29-1 and TRBJ2-7; the match to TRBD1 covers 9 bases. With 4 bases clipped from V and 5 bases from J, the junction kept 6 bases outside the gene matches. CDR3 length: 13 amino acids. CDR1 and CDR2 from the germline V gene are SQVTM and ANQGSEA. In DNA form, the CDR3 reads TGCAGCGTTGTAGGGACAGGGTTCCACGAGCAGTACTTC. It codes for CSVVGTGFHEQYF.

The V call is TRBV7-3, the J call TRBJ2-1; 9 nucleotides match TRBD1. The J segment lost 4 bases and the V segment lost 1 base, leaving 8 bases of the junction unmatched. CDR1 and CDR2 from the germline V gene are SGHTA and FQGTGA. CDR3 length: 17 amino acids. This chain's CDR3 is CASSLSSRGTGYNEQFF. CDR3 nucleotide sequence: TGTGCCAGCAGCTTAAGTTCGCGTGGGACAGGGTACAATGAGCAGTTCTTC. Combining the CDR3 with reference TRBV7-3 and TRBJ2-1 gives the whole variable domain GAGVSQTPSNKVTEKGKYVELRCDPISGHTALYWYRQSLGQGPEFLIYFQGTGAADDSGLPNDRFFAVRPEGSVSTLKIQRTERGDSAVYLCASSLSSRGTGYNEQFFGPGTRLTVL.